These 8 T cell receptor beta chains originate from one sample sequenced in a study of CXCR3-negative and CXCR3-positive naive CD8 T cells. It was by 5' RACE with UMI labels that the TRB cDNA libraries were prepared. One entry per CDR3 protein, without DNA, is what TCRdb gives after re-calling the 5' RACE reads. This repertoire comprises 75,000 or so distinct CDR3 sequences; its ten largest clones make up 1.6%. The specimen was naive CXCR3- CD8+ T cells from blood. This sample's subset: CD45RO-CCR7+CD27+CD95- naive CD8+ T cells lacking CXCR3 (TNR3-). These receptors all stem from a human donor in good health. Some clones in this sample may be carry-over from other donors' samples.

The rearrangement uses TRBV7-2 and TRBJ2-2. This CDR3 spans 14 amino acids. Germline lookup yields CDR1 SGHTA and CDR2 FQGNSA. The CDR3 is CASSLYESSGELFF.

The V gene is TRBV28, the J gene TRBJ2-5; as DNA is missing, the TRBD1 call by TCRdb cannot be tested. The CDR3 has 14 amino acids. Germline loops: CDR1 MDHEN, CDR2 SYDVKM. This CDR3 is CASSLRTEVETQYF.

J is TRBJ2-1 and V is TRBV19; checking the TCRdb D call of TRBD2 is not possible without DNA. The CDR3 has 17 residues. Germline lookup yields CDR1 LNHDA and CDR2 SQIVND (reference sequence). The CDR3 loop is CASKGLAGEVIASEQFF.

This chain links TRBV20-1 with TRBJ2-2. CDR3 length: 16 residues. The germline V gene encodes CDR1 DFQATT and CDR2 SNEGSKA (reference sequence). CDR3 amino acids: CSAGDFQREATGELFF.

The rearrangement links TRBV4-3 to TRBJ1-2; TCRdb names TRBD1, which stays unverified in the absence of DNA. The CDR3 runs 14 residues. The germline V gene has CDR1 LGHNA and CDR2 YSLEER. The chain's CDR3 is CASSQGEGRYGYTF.

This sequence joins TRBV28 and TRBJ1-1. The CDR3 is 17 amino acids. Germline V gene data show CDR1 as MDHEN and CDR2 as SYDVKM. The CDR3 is CASTIPREKYRFTEAFF.

The CDR3 is CASSESGADRWVTQYF. The chain employs TRBV6-1 and TRBJ2-3; TCRdb picks TRBD1, but there is no DNA to check that call. CDR1 is MNHNS, CDR2 SASEGT, per germline. The CDR3 runs 16 residues.

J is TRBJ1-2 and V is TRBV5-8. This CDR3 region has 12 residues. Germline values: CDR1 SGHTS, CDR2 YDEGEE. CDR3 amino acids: CASSSTVYGYTF.